This note documents a single T cell receptor (beta chain) sequence. The identical CDR3 is also encoded by other nucleotide sequences in the sample. This table comes from immunoSEQ multiplex PCR, and its TCRdb copy is limited to in-frame clones, with some not included. The sample includes tens of thousands of clones, roughly two thirds seen only once; the top ten take more than 4.5%. These data belong to a study of blood T cell repertoires in COVID-19. Seattle's enrolled individuals joined amid active infection and were then monitored longitudinally. This sequence originates from a woman between 65 and 79 years old with COVID-19, enrolled during active disease. The specimen was peripheral blood.

The CDR3 is CASSRDRGRTGELFF. The CDR3 bases are TGTGCCAGCAGTCGAGACAGGGGGCGGACCGGGGAGCTGTTTTTT. V usage is TRBV7-2 and J usage is TRBJ2-2; 10 bases match TRBD1. The germline CDR1 and CDR2 sequences are SGHTA and FQGNSA. This CDR3 spans 15 amino acids. Unmatched junction bases numbered 6, after V lost 6 bases and J lost 5 bases.